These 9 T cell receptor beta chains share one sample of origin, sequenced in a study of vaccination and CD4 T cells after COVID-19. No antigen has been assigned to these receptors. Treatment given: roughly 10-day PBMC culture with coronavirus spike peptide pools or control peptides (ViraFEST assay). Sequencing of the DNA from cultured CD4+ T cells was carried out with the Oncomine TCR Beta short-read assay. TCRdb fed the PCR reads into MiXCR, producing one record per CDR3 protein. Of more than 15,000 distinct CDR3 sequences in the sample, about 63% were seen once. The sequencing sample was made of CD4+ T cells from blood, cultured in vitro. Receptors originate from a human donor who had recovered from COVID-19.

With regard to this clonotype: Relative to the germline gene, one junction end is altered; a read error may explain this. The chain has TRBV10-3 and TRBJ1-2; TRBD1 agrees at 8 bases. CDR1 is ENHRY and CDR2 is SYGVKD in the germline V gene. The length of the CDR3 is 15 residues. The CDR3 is CAIGEGRTGFDGYTF. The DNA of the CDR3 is TGTGCCATCGGTGAGGGGAGGACAGGGTTTGATGGCTACACCTTC.

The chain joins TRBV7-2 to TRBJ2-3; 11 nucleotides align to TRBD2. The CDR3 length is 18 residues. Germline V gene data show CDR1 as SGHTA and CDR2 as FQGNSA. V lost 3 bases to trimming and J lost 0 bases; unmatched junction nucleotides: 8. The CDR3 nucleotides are TGTGCCAGCAGCTTGAATCCCACTAGCGGGGGTAGCACAGATACGCAGTATTTT. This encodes CASSLNPTSGGSTDTQYF.

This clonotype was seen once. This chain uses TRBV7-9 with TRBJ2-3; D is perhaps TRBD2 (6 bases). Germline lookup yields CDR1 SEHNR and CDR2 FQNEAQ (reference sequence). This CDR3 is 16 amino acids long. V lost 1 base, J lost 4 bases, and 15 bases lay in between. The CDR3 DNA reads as TGTGCCAGCAGCTTAGTCGGGGGACTGGGAGCAGATACGCAGTATTTT. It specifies CASSLVGGLGADTQYF.

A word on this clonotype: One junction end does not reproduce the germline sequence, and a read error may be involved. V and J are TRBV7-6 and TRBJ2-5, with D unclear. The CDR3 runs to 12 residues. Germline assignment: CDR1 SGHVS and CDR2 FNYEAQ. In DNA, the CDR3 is TGTGCTAGCAGCTCCGGAAAAGAGACCCAGTACTTC. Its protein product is CASSSGKETQYF.

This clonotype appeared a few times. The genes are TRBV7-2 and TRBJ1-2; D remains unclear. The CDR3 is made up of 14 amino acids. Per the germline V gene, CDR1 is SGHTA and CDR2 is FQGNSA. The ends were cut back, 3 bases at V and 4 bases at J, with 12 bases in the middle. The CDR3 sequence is CASSFADGSYGYTF. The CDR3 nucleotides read TGTGCCAGCAGCTTCGCGGACGGCTCCTATGGCTACACCTTC.

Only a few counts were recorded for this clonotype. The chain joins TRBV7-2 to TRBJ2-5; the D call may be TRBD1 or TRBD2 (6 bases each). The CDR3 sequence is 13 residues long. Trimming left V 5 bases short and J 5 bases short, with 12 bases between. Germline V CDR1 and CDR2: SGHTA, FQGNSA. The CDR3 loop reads CASSGLRGETQYF. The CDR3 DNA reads TGTGCCAGCAGCGGACTAAGGGGGGAGACCCAGTACTTC.

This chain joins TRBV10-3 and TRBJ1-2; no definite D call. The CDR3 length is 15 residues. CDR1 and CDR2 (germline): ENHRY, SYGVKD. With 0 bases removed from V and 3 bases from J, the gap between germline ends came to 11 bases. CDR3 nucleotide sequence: TGTGCCATCAGTGAGTCGAGTCGCGGATACTATGGCTACACCTTC. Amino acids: CAISESSRGYYGYTF.

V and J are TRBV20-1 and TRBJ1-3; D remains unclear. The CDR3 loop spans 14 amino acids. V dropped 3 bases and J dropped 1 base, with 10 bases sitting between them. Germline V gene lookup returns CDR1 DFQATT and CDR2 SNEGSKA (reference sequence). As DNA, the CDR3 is TGCAGTGCTAGTCGGCAACTTTCTGGAAACACCATATATTTT. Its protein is CSASRQLSGNTIYF.

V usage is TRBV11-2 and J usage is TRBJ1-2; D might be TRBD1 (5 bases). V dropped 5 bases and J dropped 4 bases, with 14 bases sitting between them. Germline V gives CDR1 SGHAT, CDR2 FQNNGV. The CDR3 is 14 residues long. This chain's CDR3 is CASSTGRQSYGYTF. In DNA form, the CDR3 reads TGTGCCAGCAGCACCGGACGACAGAGCTATGGCTACACCTTC.